The sample holds one count of the clone carrying this T cell receptor (beta chain). Its antigen is unknown. At one end the junction does not follow the germline gene, possibly because of a read error. TCRdb keeps only in-frame clones here, not all; method: immunoSEQ multiplex PCR. The data hold about 56,000 clones, with roughly 94% observed a single time. This sample is part of a study of CD4 T cells in relation to SARS-CoV-2 and coronaviruses. Study-wide findings and caveats: Each donor contributed either pre-pandemic or post-infection samples, not both.

This CDR3 spans 15 amino acids. Germline CDR1 and CDR2: SNHLY and FYNNEI. The specimen was naive CD4+ T cells from PBMCs. As to subset: naive CD4+ T cells isolated by negative enrichment. This TCR derives from an adult with COVID-19. The chain uses TRBV2 and TRBJ1-6; the D is unclear. As DNA, the CDR3 is TGTGCCAGCCGGAGATATAGCTCCTGTAATTCACCCCTCCACTTT. Its protein is CASRRYSSCNSPLHF.